The 6 T cell receptor beta chains listed next were all sequenced from one sample in a study of T cell responses to AZD1222 COVID-19 vaccine. Measured with immunoSEQ multiplex PCR; TCRdb has only the in-frame clones, and not every one. Of 150,000 to 180,000 clones listed, roughly nine tenths are singletons. The input for sequencing was peripheral blood, taken on day 0 of AZD1222 vaccination. Receptors originate from an adult in good health.

The chain uses TRBV3-1 (or the pseudogene TRBV3-2) and TRBJ2-7; D ambiguous. Trimming took off 5 bases at V and 6 bases at J, with 14 bases between the two ends. Germline loops: CDR1 LGHDT, CDR2 YNNKEL (reference sequence). CDR3 length equals 13 residues. The CDR3 protein is CASSFRSPPEQYF. The DNA of the CDR3 is TGTGCCAGCAGCTTCCGTTCGCCTCCCGAGCAGTACTTC.

The V call is TRBV27, the J call TRBJ2-5; D call uncertain. This CDR3 is built from 13 residues. Germline CDR1 MNHEY, CDR2 SMNVEV (reference sequence). The V gene lost 4 bases and the J gene lost 4 bases, with 10 bases spanning the gap. The CDR3, as DNA: TGTGCCAGCAGTTCGGGCTCCGGAGAGACCCAGTACTTC. Its protein is CASSSGSGETQYF.

This chain uses TRBV25-1 with TRBJ1-6; 7 nucleotides match TRBD1. Germline CDR1 MGHDK, CDR2 SYGVNS. This CDR3 is built from 16 residues. V shed 3 bases and J 7 bases; nucleotides not matched to a gene: 9. DNA of the CDR3: TGTGCCAGCAGTGATTCAACCGGGACAGAGAATTCACCCCTCCACTTT. It specifies CASSDSTGTENSPLHF.

The rearrangement joins TRBV2 to TRBJ1-1; D not certain. CDR3 length: 14 residues. The germline CDR1 and CDR2 sequences are SNHLY and FYNNEI. The V and J ends lost 8 bases and 3 bases respectively, with 16 bases between them. The CDR3 DNA follows: TGTGCCAGCGGGAGGGAGAGTGGGGACACTGAAGCTTTCTTT. This encodes CASGRESGDTEAFF. Based on the CDR3 plus reference TRBV2 and TRBJ1-1, the full variable domain is EPEVTQTPSHQVTQMGQEVILRCVPISNHLYFYWYRQILGQKVEFLVSFYNNEISEKSEIFDDQFSVERPDGSNFTLKIRSTKLEDSAMYFCASGRESGDTEAFFGQGTRLTVV.

Regarding this clone: One end of the junction is discordant with germline, which a read error may explain. V is TRBV6-5 and J is TRBJ1-1; the D gene is possibly TRBD1 (6 bases). The germline V gene encodes CDR1 MNHEY and CDR2 SVGAGI. CDR3 length: 11 residues. CDR3 sequence (DNA): TGTGCTTACAGGGTGAACGCTGAAGCTTTCTTT. It yields the protein CAYRVNAEAFF.

The chain couples TRBV12-3 or TRBV12-4 to TRBJ1-3; D not resolved. The CDR3 is 13 amino acids. Trimming pared 6 bases from V and 4 bases from J, leaving 10 bases between. DNA for the CDR3: TGTGCCAGCAGCTCCCCTGGGGGAAACACCATATATTTT. This encodes CASSSPGGNTIYF.